This T cell receptor beta chain was recorded in a study of control samples from healthy donors and cancer patients (TCRdb year 2020). Receptor libraries were prepared by the immunoSEQ multiplex PCR assay. The table comes from immuneACCESS by way of TCRdb, which keeps in-frame sequences with V and J called. Part of the clones is missing from these tables; in studies checked, under half for an unresolved V gene and the rest for unknown reasons. Across this sample there are 95,000 to 130,000 clones, with roughly 93% seen only once. Of the sample, 2% to 3% falls within the top ten clones. With respect to this clone: It has no known antigen specificity. No clone much larger than this one lies a single base away; base qualities are absent.

Trimming removed 4 bases from V and 4 bases from J, leaving 13 bases between the germline ends. Based on the germline V gene (reference sequence), the CDR1 and CDR2 sequences are SGHAT and FQDESV. The CDR3, from cysteine to phenylalanine, totals 14 residues. Only the CDR3 DNA is retained, 42 bases long and in frame from the first base. The sample taken for sequencing was blood. This clonotype was obtained from a man aged 25-45 years in good health. Recombination joined TRBV11-1 with TRBJ2-5; there is no confident call for the D gene. Here is the DNA: TGTGCCAGCAGCTCGCCGGGCGGCGGAGAGACCCAGTACTTC. This is translated as CASSSPGGGETQYF.